This T cell receptor beta chain emerged from a study of PD-1 blockade in classical Hodgkin lymphoma. Across the study: Intravenous nivolumab at 3 mg/kg was given to patients every 2 weeks. Study results and limitations: Before treatment, complete responders showed about the same diversity as newly diagnosed patients. Baseline TCR diversity was reportedly lower in newly diagnosed patients than in healthy donors. It was reported as lower still in relapsed/refractory patients.

Data came from immunoSEQ multiplex PCR; TCRdb stores just in-frame clones and leaves some out. Of about 39,000 clones in the sample, roughly two thirds were seen once. V lost 5 bases and J lost 1; bases outside the gene matches: 1. This CDR3 comprises 13 residues. Germline V gene lookup returns CDR1 MNHEY and CDR2 SMNVEV (reference sequence). In every patient, relapse followed autologous stem cell transplantation, while exposure to brentuximab vedotin differed. Best responses were complete response, partial response or progressive disease. About this clone: Its specificity is not known.

This TCR came from a human donor with classical Hodgkin lymphoma. This chain links TRBV27 with TRBJ2-5, with 7 nucleotides matching TRBD1. The sequencing here drew on peripheral blood mononuclear cells (PBMCs), taken before the second cycle of nivolumab. Here the CDR3 DNA reads TGTGCCAGCAGTCGGACAGGCCAAGAGACCCAGTACTTC. This codes for CASSRTGQETQYF.